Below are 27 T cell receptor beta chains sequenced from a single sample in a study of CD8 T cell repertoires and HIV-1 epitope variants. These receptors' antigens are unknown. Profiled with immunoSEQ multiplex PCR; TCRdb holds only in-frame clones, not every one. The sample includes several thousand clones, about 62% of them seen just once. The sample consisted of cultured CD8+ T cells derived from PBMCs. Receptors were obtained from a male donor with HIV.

CDR3 in DNA: TGTGCCAGCAGCCAAGAATCGGGGGCGGCCACCGGGGAGCTGTTTTTT. It translates to CASSQESGAATGELFF. The rearrangement joins TRBV4-2 to TRBJ2-2; D possibly uses TRBD1 or TRBD2 (6 bases each). Germline V gene sequence: CDR1 LGHNA, CDR2 YNFKEQ. The CDR3 is 16 residues long. The V end lost 0 bases, the J end lost 4 bases, and 12 bases lay between the germline ends.

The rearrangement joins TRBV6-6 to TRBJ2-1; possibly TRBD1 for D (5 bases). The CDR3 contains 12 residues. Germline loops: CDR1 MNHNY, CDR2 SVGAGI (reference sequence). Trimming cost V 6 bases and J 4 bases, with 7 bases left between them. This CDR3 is CASSDRYNEQFF. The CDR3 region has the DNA TGTGCCAGCAGCGACAGATACAATGAGCAGTTCTTC.

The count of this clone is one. The CDR3 DNA reads as TGTGCCAGCAGCGACTCGACAGTTACCTACGAGCAGTACTTC. Protein: CASSDSTVTYEQYF. V is TRBV5-4 and J is TRBJ2-7; D perhaps matches TRBD1 (5 bases). Between the trimmed V and J ends, which lost 4 bases and 2 bases, there was a span of 13 bases. Germline V CDR1 and CDR2: SGHNT, YYREEE (reference sequence). The length of the CDR3 is 14 residues.

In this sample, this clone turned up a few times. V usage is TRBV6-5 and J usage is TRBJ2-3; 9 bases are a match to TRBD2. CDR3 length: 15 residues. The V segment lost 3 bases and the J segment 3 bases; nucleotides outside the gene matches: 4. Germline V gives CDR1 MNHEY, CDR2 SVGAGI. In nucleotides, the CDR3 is TGTGCCAGCAGTTATAGCGGGAGTATTACAGATACGCAGTATTTT. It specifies CASSYSGSITDTQYF.

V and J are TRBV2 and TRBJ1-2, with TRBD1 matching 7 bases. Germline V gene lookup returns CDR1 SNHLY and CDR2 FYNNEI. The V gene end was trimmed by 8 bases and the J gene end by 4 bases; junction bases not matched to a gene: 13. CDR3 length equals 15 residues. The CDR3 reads CASLQGVWEAYGYTF. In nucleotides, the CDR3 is TGTGCCAGCCTCCAGGGGGTTTGGGAGGCCTATGGCTACACCTTC.

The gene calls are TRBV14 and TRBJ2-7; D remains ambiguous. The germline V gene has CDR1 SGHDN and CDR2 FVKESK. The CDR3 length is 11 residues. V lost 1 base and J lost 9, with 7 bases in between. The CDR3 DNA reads TGTGCCAGCAGCCAAGGGGTAGTGCAGTACTTC. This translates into CASSQGVVQYF.

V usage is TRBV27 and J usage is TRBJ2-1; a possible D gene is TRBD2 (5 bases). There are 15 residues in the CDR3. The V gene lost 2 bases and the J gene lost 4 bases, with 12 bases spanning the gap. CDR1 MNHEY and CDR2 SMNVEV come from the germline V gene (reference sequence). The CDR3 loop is CASSLGSSLYNEQFF. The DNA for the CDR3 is TGTGCCAGCAGTTTAGGGAGTTCTTTGTACAATGAGCAGTTCTTC.

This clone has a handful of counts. CDR3 in amino acids: CASSSDVSAYEQYF. The CDR3 DNA reads TGTGCCAGCAGTTCAGATGTCTCGGCCTACGAGCAGTACTTC. The chain combines TRBV28 with TRBJ2-7; no clear D gene. CDR3 length: 14 residues. Trimming stripped 4 bases from V and 2 bases from J, with 12 bases between. Germline CDR1 reads MDHEN; CDR2 reads SYDVKM.

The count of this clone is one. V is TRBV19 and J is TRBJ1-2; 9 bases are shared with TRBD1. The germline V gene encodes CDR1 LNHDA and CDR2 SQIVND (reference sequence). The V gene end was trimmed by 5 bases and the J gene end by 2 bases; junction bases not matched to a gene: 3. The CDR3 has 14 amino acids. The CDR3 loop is CASSEGQGNYGYTF. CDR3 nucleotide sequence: TGTGCCAGTAGTGAAGGACAGGGGAACTATGGCTACACCTTC.

CDR3 in DNA: TGTGCCAGCAGCCTGACAGGGAATAGAGACTATGGCTACACCTTC. Protein: CASSLTGNRDYGYTF. The chain uses TRBV7-6 and TRBJ1-2; 7 nucleotides align to TRBD1. In germline, CDR1 is SGHVS, CDR2 FNYEAQ. The CDR3 length is 15 residues. V lost 5 bases, J lost 3 bases, and 9 bases stayed unmatched.

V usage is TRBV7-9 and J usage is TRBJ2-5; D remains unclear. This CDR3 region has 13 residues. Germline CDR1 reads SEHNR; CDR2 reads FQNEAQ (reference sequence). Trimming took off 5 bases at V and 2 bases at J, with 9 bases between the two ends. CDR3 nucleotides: TGTGCCAGCAGCCCCCACAGTCAAGAGACCCAGTACTTC. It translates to CASSPHSQETQYF.

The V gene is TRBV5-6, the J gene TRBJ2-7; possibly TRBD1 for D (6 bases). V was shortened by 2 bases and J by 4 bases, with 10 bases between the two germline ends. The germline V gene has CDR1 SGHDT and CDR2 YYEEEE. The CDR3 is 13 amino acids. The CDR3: CASSFRGLYEQYF. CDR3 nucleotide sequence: TGTGCCAGCAGCTTCAGGGGTCTGTACGAGCAGTACTTC.

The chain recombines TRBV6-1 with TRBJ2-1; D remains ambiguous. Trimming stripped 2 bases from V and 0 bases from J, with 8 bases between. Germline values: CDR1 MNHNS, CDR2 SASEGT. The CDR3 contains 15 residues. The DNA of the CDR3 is TGTGCCAGCAGTGAACTCCCGAGCTCCTACAATGAGCAGTTCTTC. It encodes CASSELPSSYNEQFF.

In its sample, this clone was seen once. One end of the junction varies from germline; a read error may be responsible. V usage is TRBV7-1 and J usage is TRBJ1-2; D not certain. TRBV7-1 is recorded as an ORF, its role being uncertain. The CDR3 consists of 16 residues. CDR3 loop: CASSQDPPDLDYGYTF. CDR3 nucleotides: TGCGCCAGCAGCCAAGATCCCCCAGACTTGGACTATGGCTACACCTTC.

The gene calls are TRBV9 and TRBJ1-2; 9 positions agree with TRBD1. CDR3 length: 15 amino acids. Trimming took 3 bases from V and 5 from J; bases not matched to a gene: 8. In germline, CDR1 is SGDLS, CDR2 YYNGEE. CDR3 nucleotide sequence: TGTGCCAGCAGCGAGACCGGGACAGGGAGATATGGCTACACCTTC. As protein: CASSETGTGRYGYTF.

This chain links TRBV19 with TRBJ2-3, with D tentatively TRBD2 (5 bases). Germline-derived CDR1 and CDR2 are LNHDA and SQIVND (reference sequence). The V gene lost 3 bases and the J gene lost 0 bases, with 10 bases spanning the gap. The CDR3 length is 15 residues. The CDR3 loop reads CASSMGSGSTDTQYF. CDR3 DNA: TGTGCCAGTAGTATGGGGAGCGGAAGCACAGATACGCAGTATTTT.

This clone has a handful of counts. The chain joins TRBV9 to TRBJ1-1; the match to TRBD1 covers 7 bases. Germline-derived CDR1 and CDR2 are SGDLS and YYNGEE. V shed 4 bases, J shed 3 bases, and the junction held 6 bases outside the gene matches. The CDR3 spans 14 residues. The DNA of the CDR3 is TGTGCCAGCAGCCTCTTTGACAGGGACACTGAAGCTTTCTTT. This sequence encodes CASSLFDRDTEAFF.

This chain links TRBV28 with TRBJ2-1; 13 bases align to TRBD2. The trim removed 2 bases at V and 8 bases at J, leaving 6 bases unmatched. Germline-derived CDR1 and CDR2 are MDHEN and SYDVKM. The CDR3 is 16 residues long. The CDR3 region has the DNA TGTGCCAGCAGTTTAGACAGGACTAGCGGGAGTTATGAGCAGTTCTTC. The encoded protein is CASSLDRTSGSYEQFF.

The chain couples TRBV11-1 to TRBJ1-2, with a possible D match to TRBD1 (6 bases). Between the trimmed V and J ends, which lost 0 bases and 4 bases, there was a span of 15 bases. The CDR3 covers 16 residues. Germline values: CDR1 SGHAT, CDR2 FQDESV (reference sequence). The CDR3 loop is CASSLAGGPARYGYTF. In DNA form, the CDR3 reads TGTGCCAGCAGCTTAGCGGGGGGCCCTGCGCGCTATGGCTACACCTTC. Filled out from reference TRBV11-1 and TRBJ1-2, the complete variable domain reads EAEVAQSPRYKITEKSQAVAFWCDPISGHATLYWYRQILGQGPELLVQFQDESVVDDSQLPKDRFSAERLKGVDSTLKIQPAELGDSAMYLCASSLAGGPARYGYTFGSGTRLTVV.

For the CDR3, the DNA is TGCGCCAGCAGCCAAGATGTTAACACCGGGGAGCTGTTTTTT. This codes for CASSQDVNTGELFF. The chain links TRBV4-3 to TRBJ2-2; D unclear. This CDR3 contains 14 residues. Germline loops: CDR1 LGHNA, CDR2 YSLEER. V lost 0 bases, J lost 2 bases, and 4 bases lay in between.

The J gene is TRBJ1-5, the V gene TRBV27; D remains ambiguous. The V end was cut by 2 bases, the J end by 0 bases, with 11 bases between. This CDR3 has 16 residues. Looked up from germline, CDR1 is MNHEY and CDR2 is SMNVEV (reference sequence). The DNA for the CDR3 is TGTGCCAGCAGTTTAAGGAGGGCAGATAGCAATCAGCCCCAGCATTTT. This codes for CASSLRRADSNQPQHF.

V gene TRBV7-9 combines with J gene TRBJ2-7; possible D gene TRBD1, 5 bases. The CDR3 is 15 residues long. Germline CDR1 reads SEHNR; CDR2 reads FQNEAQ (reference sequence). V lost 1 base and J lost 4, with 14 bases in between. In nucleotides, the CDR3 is TGTGCCAGCAGCTTAGAGTCGGCAGGGTTTTACGAGCAGTACTTC. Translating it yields CASSLESAGFYEQYF.

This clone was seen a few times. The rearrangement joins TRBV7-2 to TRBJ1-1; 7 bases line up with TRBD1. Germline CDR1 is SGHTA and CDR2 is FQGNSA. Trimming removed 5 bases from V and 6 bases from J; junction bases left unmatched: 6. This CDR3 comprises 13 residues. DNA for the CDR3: TGTGCCAGCAGCCAGGGGGGCGGATCTGAAGCTTTCTTT. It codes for CASSQGGGSEAFF.

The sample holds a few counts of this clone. This chain's CDR3 is CASSQGSGSSYEQYF. In nucleotides, the CDR3 is TGCGCCAGCAGCCAAGGGTCGGGCAGCTCCTACGAGCAGTACTTC. The rearrangement joins TRBV4-1 to TRBJ2-7; D remains ambiguous. Germline lookup yields CDR1 MGHRA and CDR2 YSYEKL. CDR3 length equals 15 residues. Trimming stripped 1 base from V and 0 bases from J, with 10 bases between.

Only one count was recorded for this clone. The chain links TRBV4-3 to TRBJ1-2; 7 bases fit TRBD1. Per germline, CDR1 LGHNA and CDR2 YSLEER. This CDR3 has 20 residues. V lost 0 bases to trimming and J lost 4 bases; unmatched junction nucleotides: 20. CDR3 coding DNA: TGCGCCAGCAGCCAAGAATTGGCCCTAGGACAGGCAATTTCTATCTATGGCTACACCTTC. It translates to CASSQELALGQAISIYGYTF.

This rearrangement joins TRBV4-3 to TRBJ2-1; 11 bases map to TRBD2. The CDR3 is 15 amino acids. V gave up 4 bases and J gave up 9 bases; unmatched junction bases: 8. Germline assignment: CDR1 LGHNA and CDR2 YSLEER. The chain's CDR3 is CASSPGASGGSEQFF. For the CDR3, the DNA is TGCGCCAGCAGCCCGGGGGCTAGCGGGGGGAGTGAGCAGTTCTTC.

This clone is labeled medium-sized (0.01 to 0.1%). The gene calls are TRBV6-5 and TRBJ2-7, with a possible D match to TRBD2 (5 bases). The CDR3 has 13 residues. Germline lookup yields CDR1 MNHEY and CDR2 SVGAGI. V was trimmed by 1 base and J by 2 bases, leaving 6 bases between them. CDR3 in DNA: TGTGCCAGCAGTTACTTCGGGGCCTACGAGCAGTACTTC. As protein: CASSYFGAYEQYF.